This T cell receptor (beta chain) is drawn from a study of T-cell reconstitution after alpha-beta-depleted transplantation in children. The study, taken as a whole, reports: Some patients owed their high day-60 TCRbeta diversity to surviving recipient T cells and thymic progenitors. By one year post-transplant, T-cell counts and diversity largely arose from T cells that were newly produced. Reportedly, alpha-beta T cells present about two months post-transplant originated from several hundred expanded clones of graft origin.

Unique molecular identifiers tagged the TCRbeta library. A single record per CDR3 protein comes from TCRdb applying MiXCR to the PCR reads. The sample lists over 200,000 distinct CDR3 sequences, roughly 11% occurring once. This clonotype was counted between two and nine times. Its target is unknown. Sample: PBMCs, taken before TCRalphabeta/CD19-depleted stem cell transplant. The receptor comes from a child under two years old with acute myeloid leukemia, due to receive a stem cell transplant.

The CDR3 spells CASSFPLDTQYF. DNA for the CDR3: TGTGCCAGCAGCTTTCCTTTAGATACGCAGTATTTT. This chain links TRBV11-1 with TRBJ2-3; no clear D. V was shortened by 3 bases and J by 5 bases, with 6 bases between the two germline ends. In germline, CDR1 is SGHAT, CDR2 FQDESV (reference sequence). The CDR3 sequence is 12 residues long. Using reference TRBV11-1 and TRBJ2-3 for the parts outside the CDR3, the full variable domain is EAEVAQSPRYKITEKSQAVAFWCDPISGHATLYWYRQILGQGPELLVQFQDESVVDDSQLPKDRFSAERLKGVDSTLKIQPAELGDSAMYLCASSFPLDTQYFGPGTRLTVL.